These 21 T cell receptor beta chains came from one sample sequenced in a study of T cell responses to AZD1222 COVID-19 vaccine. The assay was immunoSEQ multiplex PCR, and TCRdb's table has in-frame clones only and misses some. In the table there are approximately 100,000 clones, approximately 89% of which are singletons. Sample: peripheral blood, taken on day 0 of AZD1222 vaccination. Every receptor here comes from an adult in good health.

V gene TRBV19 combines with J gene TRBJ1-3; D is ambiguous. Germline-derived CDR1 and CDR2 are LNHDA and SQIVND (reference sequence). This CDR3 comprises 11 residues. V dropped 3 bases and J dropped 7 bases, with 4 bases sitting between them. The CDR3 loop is CASSIWNTIYF. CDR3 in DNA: TGTGCCAGTAGTATTTGGAACACCATATATTTT.

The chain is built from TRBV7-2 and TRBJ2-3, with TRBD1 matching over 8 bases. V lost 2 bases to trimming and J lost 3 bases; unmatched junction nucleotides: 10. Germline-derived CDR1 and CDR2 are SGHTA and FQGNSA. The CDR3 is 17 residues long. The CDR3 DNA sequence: TGTGCCAGCAGCTTAAACCCAGGGGGCGGTGGTACAGATACGCAGTATTTT. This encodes CASSLNPGGGGTDTQYF.

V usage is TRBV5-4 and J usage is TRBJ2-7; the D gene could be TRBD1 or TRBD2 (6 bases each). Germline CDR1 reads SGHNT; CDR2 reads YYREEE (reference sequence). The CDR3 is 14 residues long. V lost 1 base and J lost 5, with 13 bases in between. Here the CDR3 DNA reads TGTGCCAGCAGCTTGTGGGGGGCCCCACACGAGCAGTACTTC. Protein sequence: CASSLWGAPHEQYF.

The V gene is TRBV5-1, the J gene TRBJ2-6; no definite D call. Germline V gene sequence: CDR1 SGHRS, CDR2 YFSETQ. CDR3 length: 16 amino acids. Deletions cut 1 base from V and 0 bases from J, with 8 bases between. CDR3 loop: CASSLSSFSGANVLTF. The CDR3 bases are TGCGCCAGCAGCTTGAGCAGCTTCTCTGGGGCCAACGTCCTGACTTTC.

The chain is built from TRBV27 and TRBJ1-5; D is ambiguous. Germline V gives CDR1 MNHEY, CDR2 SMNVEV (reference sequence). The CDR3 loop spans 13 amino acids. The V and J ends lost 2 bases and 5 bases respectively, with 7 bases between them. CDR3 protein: CASSLRRDQPQHF. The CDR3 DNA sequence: TGTGCCAGCAGTTTAAGGAGGGATCAGCCCCAGCATTTT.

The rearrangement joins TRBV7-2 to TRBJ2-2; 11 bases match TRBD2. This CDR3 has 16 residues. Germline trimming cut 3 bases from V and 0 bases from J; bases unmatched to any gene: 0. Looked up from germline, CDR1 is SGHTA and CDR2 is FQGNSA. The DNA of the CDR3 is TGTGCCAGCAGCTTTAGCGGGGGGGCGAACACCGGGGAGCTGTTTTTT. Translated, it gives CASSFSGGANTGELFF.

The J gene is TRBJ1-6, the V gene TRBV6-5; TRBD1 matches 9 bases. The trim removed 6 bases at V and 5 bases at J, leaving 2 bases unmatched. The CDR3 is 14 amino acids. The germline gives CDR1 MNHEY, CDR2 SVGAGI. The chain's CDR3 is CASRGQGNNSPLHF. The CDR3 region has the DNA TGTGCCAGCAGAGGACAGGGGAATAATTCACCCCTCCACTTT.

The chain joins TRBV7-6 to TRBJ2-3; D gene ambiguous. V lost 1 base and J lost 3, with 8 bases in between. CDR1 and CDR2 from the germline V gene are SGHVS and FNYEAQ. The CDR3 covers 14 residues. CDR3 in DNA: TGTGCCAGCAGCTTAGGTTCCGGGACAGATACGCAGTATTTT. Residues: CASSLGSGTDTQYF.

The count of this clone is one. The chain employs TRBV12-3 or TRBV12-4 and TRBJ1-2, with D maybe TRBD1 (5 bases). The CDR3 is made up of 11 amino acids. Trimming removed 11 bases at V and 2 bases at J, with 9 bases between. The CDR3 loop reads CASGRNYGYTF. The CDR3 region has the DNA TGTGCCTCGGGGCGGAACTATGGCTACACCTTC.

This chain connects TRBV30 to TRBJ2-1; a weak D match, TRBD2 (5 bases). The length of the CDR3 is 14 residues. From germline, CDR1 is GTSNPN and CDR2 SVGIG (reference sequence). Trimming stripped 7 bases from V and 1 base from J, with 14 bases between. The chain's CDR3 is CAYTGLTSYNEQFF. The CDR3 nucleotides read TGTGCCTATACCGGACTGACGTCCTACAATGAGCAGTTCTTC.

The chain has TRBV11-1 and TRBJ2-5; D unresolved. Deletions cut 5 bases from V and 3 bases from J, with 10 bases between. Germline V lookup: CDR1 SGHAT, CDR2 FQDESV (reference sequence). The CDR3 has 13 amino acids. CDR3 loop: CASSPWAKETQYF. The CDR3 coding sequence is TGTGCCAGCAGCCCCTGGGCCAAAGAGACCCAGTACTTC.

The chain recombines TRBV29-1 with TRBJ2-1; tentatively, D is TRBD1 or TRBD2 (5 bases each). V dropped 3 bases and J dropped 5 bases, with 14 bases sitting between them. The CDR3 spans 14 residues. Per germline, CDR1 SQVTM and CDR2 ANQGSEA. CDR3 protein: CSVEGEQINNEQFF. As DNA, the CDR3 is TGCAGCGTTGAGGGGGAGCAGATAAACAATGAGCAGTTCTTC.

CDR3 nucleotide sequence: TGTGCCAGCAGTTACTCAGTGGTAGGGCCAGCTTTCTTT. Residues: CASSYSVVGPAFF. V gene TRBV6-5 combines with J gene TRBJ1-1; D remains unclear. Germline CDR1 and CDR2: MNHEY and SVGAGI. The V end lost 0 bases, the J end lost 10 bases, and 12 bases lay between the germline ends. The CDR3 has 13 amino acids.

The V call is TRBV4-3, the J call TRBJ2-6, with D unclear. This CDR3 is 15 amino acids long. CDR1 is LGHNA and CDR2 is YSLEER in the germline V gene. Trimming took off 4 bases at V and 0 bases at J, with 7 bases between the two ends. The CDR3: CASSRSNSGANVLTF. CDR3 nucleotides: TGCGCCAGCAGCCGTAGTAACTCTGGGGCCAACGTCCTGACTTTC.

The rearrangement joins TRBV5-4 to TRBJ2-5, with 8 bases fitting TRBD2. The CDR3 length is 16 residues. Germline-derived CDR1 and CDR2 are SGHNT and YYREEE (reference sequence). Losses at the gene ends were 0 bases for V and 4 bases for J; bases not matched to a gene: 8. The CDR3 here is CASSLAARGGRETQYF. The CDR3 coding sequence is TGTGCCAGCAGCTTGGCTGCTCGGGGGGGCAGAGAGACCCAGTACTTC. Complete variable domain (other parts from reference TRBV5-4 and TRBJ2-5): ETGVTQSPTHLIKTRGQQVTLRCSSQSGHNTVSWYQQALGQGPQFIFQYYREEENGRGNFPPRFSGLQFPNYSSELNVNALELDDSALYLCASSLAARGGRETQYFGPGTRLLVL.

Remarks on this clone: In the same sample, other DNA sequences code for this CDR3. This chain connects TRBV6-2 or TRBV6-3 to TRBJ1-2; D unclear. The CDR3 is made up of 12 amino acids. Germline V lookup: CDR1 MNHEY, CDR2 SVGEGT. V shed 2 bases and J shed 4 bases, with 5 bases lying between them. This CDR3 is CASSYGPYGYTF. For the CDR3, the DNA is TGTGCCAGCAGTTACGGTCCCTATGGCTACACCTTC.

The chain's CDR3 is CASSPQGTLGSPLHF. The CDR3 DNA reads TGTGCCAGCAGCCCACAGGGGACTTTAGGTTCACCCCTCCACTTT. The V and J genes are TRBV28 and TRBJ1-6; 7 positions match TRBD1. Germline CDR1 MDHEN, CDR2 SYDVKM. J was trimmed by 9 bases and V by 6 bases; bases with no gene match: 11. The CDR3 loop spans 15 amino acids. Combining the CDR3 with reference TRBV28 and TRBJ1-6 gives the whole variable domain DVKVTQSSRYLVKRTGEKVFLECVQDMDHENMFWYRQDPGLGLRLIYFSYDVKMKEKGDIPEGYSVSREKKERFSLILESASTNQTSMYLCASSPQGTLGSPLHFGNGTRLTVT.

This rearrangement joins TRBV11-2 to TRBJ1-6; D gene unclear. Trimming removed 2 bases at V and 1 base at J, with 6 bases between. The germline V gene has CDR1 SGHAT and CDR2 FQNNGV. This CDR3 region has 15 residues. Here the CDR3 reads CASSLKTSYNSPLHF. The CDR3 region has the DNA TGTGCCAGCAGCTTAAAGACGTCCTATAATTCACCCCTCCACTTT. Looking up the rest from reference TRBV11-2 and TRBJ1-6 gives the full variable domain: EAGVAQSPRYKIIEKRQSVAFWCNPISGHATLYWYQQILGQGPKLLIQFQNNGVVDDSQLPKDRFSAERLKGVDSTLKIQPAKLEDSAVYLCASSLKTSYNSPLHFGNGTRLTVT.

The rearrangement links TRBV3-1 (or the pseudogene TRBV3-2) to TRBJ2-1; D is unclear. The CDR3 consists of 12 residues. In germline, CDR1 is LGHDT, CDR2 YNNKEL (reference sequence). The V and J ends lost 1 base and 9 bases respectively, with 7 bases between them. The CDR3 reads CASSQVYFEQFF. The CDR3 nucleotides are TGTGCCAGCAGCCAAGTATATTTTGAGCAGTTCTTC.

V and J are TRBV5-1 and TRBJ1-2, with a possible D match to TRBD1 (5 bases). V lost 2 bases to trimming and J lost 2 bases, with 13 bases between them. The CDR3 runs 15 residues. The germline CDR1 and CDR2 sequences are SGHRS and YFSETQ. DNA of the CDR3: TGCGCCAGCAGCTTAACTATCGGGACCAACTATGGCTACACCTTC. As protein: CASSLTIGTNYGYTF.

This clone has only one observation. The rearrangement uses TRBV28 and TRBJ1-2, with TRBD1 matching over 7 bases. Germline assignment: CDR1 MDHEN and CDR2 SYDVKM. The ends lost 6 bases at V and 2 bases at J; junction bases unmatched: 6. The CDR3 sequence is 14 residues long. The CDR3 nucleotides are TGTGCCAGCAGCCGGACAGGTCTCAACTATGGCTACACCTTC. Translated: CASSRTGLNYGYTF.